Below are 2 T cell receptor beta chains sequenced from a single sample in a study of cytomegalovirus exposure and HLA in healthy donors (dated by TCRdb to 2015 to 2018). The method was the immunoSEQ multiplex PCR assay. A mixture of 60 forward primers for TCR Vbeta segments and 13 reverse primers for TCR Jbeta segments was used in the multiplex PCR. TCRdb took over this immuneACCESS table, retaining in-frame rearrangements with V and J assigned. Such tables are incomplete; in checked studies, under half of the missing clones stem from an unresolved V gene, and the remainder is unexplained. The table kept for this sample lists tens of thousands of clones. The ten top clones hold approximately 9.9% of the sample. The sample comprised PBMCs. All receptors come from a woman between 45 and 65 years old in good health and CMV-seropositive.

J is TRBJ1-5 and V is TRBV28, with D possibly TRBD1 on 6 matching bases. Trimming took off 7 bases at V and 6 bases at J, with 25 bases between the two ends. Germline V gene data show CDR1 as MDHEN and CDR2 as SYDVKM. This CDR3 spans 17 amino acids. Here the CDR3 DNA reads TGTGCCAGCACACGAGGGCAGGTATTTTTAGGGGGTCAGCCCCAGCATTTT. Protein sequence: CASTRGQVFLGGQPQHF.

The chain has TRBV6-5 and TRBJ1-5, with D maybe TRBD1 (5 bases). The V gene's germline CDR1 is MNHEY and CDR2 SVGAGI. V was cut by 6 bases and J by 7 bases, with 13 bases left in between. The CDR3 runs 13 residues. The CDR3 coding sequence is TGTGCCAGCAGGGCGGGGGTAGGGCAGCCCCAGCATTTT. Translated, it gives CASRAGVGQPQHF.